These T cell receptor beta chains were read from a single sample in a study of graft-versus-host responses after intestinal transplantation. These receptors have no identified antigens. Some clones are missing from TCRdb's copy, which holds only in-frame ones; the method was immunoSEQ multiplex PCR. The sample contains fewer than 120,000 clones, over 85% of which appear only once. The starting material was unstimulated CD8+ T cells sorted from spleen or lymph node cells, obtained before intestinal transplant. These receptor sequences come from a human donor who received an intestinal transplant. Each CDR3 is given with its conserved first and last residue. D genes are given only for firm matches. Size values are once, few and many counts, or a class for expanded clones, and some rows have none.

NA	TRBJ2-1	TRBD2	TRBV4-1	TGCGCCAGCAGCCAAGTCCCCGGGACTAGTGATGAGCAGTTCTTC	CASSQVPGTSDEQFF
once	TRBJ2-1	TRBD2	TRBV2	TGTGCCAGCAGGGATCTAGCGGGACCTTACAATGAGCAGTTCTTC	CASRDLAGPYNEQFF
NA	TRBJ2-2	NA	TRBV9	TGTGCCAGCAGCGTTGAAATGATAGCGAACACCGGGGAGCTGTTTTTT	CASSVEMIANTGELFF
NA	TRBJ2-3	NA	TRBV11-2	TGTGCCAGCAGCTTAGGCCAGCGGGCCACAGATACGCAGTATTTT	CASSLGQRATDTQYF
few	TRBJ2-7	NA	TRBV19	TGTGCCAGTAGCCTCTTCAAGCAGTACTTC	CASSLFKQYF
NA	TRBJ2-3	TRBD2	TRBV6-1	TGTGCCAGCAGTGCGGTAGCGGGCCTCTACCGTCGCACAGATACGCAGTATTTT	CASSAVAGLYRRTDTQYF
NA	TRBJ2-3	TRBD2	TRBV20-1	TGCAGTGCCGAACGAGCGGGATCGACATATTTT	CSAERAGSTYF
NA	TRBJ2-2	NA	TRBV27	TGTGCCAGCGGGGACATCTTCTTCGCGAACACCGGGGAGCTGTTTTTT	CASGDIFFANTGELFF
NA	TRBJ2-1	NA	TRBV11-2	TGTGCCAGCAGCGCGCGGATAGCAGAATCCTACAATGAGCAGTTCTTC	CASSARIAESYNEQFF
NA	TRBJ2-1	TRBD1	TRBV6-5	TGTGCCAGCAGTTACAGGGGGCCCAATGAGCAGTTCTTC	CASSYRGPNEQFF
NA	TRBJ1-5	TRBD1	TRBV27	TGTGCCAGCAGAGACAGGGCAAATCAGCCCCAGCATTTT	CASRDRANQPQHF
NA	TRBJ2-2	NA	TRBV5-1	TGCGCCAGCACCGGGACCGGGGAGCTGTTTTTT	CASTGTGELFF
NA	TRBJ1-2	NA	TRBV19	TGTGCCAGTAGTCTCGGGGGAGTTGGCTACACCTTC	CASSLGGVGYTF
NA	TRBJ2-1	TRBD2	TRBV13	TGTGCCAGCAGGTCTAAAGGGTCGGGAGGGCCGAACAATGAGCAGTTCTTC	CASRSKGSGGPNNEQFF
NA	TRBJ2-7	NA	TRBV14	TGTGCCAGCAGCCCCGGGAGTTACGAGCAGTACTTC	CASSPGSYEQYF
NA	TRBJ2-5	NA	TRBV9	TGTGCCAGCAGTATTACTGACGGGGGAGGTCGGGGGCAAGAGACCCAGTACTTC	CASSITDGGGRGQETQYF
NA	TRBJ1-1	NA	TRBV4-1	TGCGCCAGCAGCCAAGATGGGGGGACCATGAACACTGAAGCTTTCTTT	CASSQDGGTMNTEAFF
once	TRBJ1-1	TRBD1	TRBV30	TGTGCCTGGGATCAGGGGGTCGGCACTGAAGCTTTCTTT	CAWDQGVGTEAFF